Included here is one TCR beta chain sequence, with context. V gave up 8 bases and J gave up 2 bases; unmatched junction bases: 12. CDR3 size: 17 residues. Germline V gene sequence: CDR1 MDHEN, CDR2 SYDVKM. Using immunoSEQ multiplex PCR, the repertoire was profiled, and TCRdb retains in-frame clones only, with some absent. The data hold about 70,000 clones, with around 85% observed a single time. This record comes from a study of blood T cell repertoires in COVID-19. Study-wide background: Spain, Italy and the United States supplied samples that represented acute and convalescent COVID-19. Sources were T cells, B-cell-depleted T cells, or PBMCs; the material itself was cDNA or gDNA.

The source of this sequence is an elderly man with acute or convalescent COVID-19. Sequences were obtained from peripheral blood. The chain couples TRBV28 to TRBJ2-3; 11 positions agree with TRBD2. The chain's CDR3 is CASVPAGTSGTTDTQYF. The CDR3 bases are TGTGCCAGCGTGCCCGCCGGGACTAGCGGAACCACAGATACGCAGTATTTT.